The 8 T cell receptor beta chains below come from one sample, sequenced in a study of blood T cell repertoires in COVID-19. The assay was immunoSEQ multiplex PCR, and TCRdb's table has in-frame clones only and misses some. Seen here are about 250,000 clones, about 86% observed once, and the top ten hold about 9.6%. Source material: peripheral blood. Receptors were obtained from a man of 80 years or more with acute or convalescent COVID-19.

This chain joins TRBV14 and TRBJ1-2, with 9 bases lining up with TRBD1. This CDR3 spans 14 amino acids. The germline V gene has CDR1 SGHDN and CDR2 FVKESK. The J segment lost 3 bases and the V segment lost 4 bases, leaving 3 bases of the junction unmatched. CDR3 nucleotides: TGTGCCAGCAGCCCCGGGACAGGGCACTATGGCTACACCTTC. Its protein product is CASSPGTGHYGYTF.

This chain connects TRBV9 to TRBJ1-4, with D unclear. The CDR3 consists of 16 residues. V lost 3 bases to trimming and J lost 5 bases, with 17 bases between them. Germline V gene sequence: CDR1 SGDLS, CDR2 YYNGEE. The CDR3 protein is CASSGGQVGRNEKLFF. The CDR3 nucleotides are TGTGCCAGCAGCGGAGGTCAAGTGGGTAGAAATGAAAAACTGTTTTTT.

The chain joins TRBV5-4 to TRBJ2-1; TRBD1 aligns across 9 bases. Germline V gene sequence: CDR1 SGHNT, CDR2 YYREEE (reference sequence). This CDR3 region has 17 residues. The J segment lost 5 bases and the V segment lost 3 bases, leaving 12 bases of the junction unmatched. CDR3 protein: CASSSFSRDRVNNEQFF. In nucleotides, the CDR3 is TGTGCCAGCAGCTCCTTCTCCCGGGACAGGGTCAACAATGAGCAGTTCTTC.

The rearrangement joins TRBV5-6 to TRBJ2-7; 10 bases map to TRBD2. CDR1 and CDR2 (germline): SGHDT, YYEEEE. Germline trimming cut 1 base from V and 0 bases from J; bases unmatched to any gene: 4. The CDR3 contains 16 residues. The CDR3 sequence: CASSLTSGARSYEQYF. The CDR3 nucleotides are TGTGCCAGCAGCTTGACTAGCGGGGCCCGCTCCTACGAGCAGTACTTC.

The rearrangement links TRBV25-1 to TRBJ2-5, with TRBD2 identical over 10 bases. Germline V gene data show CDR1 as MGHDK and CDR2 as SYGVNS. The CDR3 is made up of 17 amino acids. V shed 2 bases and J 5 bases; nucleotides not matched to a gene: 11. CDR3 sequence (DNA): TGTGCCAGCAGTGAAGGGGTGAGCGGGAGGGCCAGCGAGACCCAGTACTTC. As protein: CASSEGVSGRASETQYF. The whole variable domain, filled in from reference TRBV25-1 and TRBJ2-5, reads EADIYQTPRYLVIGTGKKITLECSQTMGHDKMYWYQQDPGMELHLIHYSYGVNSTEKGDLSSESTVSRIRTEHFPLTLESARPSHTSQYLCASSEGVSGRASETQYFGPGTRLLVL.

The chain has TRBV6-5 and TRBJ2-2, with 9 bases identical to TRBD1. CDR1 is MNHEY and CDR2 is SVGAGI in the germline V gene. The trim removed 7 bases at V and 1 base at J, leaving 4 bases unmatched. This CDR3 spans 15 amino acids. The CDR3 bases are TGTGCCAGCACCGGGACAGGGAGGAACACCGGGGAGCTGTTTTTT. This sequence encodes CASTGTGRNTGELFF.

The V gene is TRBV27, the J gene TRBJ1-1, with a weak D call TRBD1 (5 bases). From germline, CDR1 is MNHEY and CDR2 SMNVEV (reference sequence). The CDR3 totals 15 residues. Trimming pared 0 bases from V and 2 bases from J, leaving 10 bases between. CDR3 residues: CASSLSGGVNTEAFF. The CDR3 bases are TGTGCCAGCAGTTTATCGGGGGGGGTAAACACTGAAGCTTTCTTT.

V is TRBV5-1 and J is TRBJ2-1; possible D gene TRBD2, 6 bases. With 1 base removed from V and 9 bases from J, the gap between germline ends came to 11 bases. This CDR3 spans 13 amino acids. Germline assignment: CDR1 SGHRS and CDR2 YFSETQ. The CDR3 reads CASSLTPGLEQFF. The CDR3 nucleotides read TGCGCCAGCAGCTTGACCCCGGGACTTGAGCAGTTCTTC. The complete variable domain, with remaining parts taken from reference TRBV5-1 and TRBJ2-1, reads KAGVTQTPRYLIKTRGQQVTLSCSPISGHRSVSWYQQTPGQGLQFLFEYFSETQRNKGNFPGRFSGRQFSNSRSEMNVSTLELGDSALYLCASSLTPGLEQFFGPGTRLTVL.